Listed below are T cell receptor beta chains from one sample, sequenced in a study. TCRdb independently ran MiXCR on the 5' RACE reads; one entry per CDR3 protein. The sample gives approximately 29,000 distinct CDR3 sequences, 20% to 30% of which show up once; roughly 3.7% is in the top ten. The sample consisted of naive CD4+ T cells sorted from a lymph node. The receptor source for this set is a female donor with breast cancer. Both conserved end residues are part of each CDR3. Each record gives: CDR3 protein, CDR3 DNA, J gene, V gene, clone size, D gene. The D gene is left open where the match is weak. Size tells how often a clone was seen (once, few, many) or the class of an expanded clone, and some rows leave it out.

CSARWWGTGGADGNEQFF,TGCAGTGCTAGATGGTGGGGGACAGGGGGCGCAGACGGCAATGAGCAGTTCTTC,TRBJ2-1,TRBV20-1,few,TRBD1
CASSGPGDEQYF,TGTGCCAGCAGCGGCCCCGGGGACGAGCAGTACTTC,TRBJ2-7,TRBV9,many,-
CSANKGNEQFF,TGCAGTGCTAACAAGGGGAATGAGCAGTTCTTC,TRBJ2-1,TRBV20-1,-,-
CASTGDGNTGELFF,TGTGCCAGCACTGGGGACGGGAACACCGGGGAGCTGTTTTTT,TRBJ2-2,TRBV28,few,-
CTSSVAYRGQTQYF,TGTACCAGCAGCGTAGCCTACAGGGGACAGACCCAGTACTTC,TRBJ2-5,TRBV9,-,TRBD1
CASSLEPFGILPQHF,TGCGCCAGCAGCTTGGAACCGTTTGGAATCCTGCCCCAGCATTTT,TRBJ1-5,TRBV5-1,many,-
CASSLEGGSGANVLTF,TGCGCCAGCAGCTTGGAGGGAGGATCCGGGGCCAACGTCCTGACTTTC,TRBJ2-6,TRBV5-1,-,-
CASSLSWGTGVPPVHNSPLHF,TGTGCCAGCAGTTTATCATGGGGGACAGGGGTTCCTCCCGTTCATAATTCACCCCTCCACTTT,TRBJ1-6,TRBV28,-,TRBD1
CASSAARAGGNTEAFF,TGTGCCAGCAGCGCCGCCCGGGCAGGGGGGAACACTGAAGCTTTCTTT,TRBJ1-1,TRBV9,many,TRBD1
CSALDRGSADTQYF,TGCAGTGCCCTGGACAGGGGTAGCGCAGATACGCAGTATTTT,TRBJ2-3,TRBV20-1,many,TRBD1
CASSTRDRPSPDTQYF,TGTGCCAGCAGTACACGGGACCGACCTAGTCCAGATACGCAGTATTTT,TRBJ2-3,TRBV27,few,-
CASKGEDYEQYF,TGCGCCAGCAAGGGTGAGGACTACGAGCAGTACTTC,TRBJ2-7,TRBV5-1,few,-
CASSRGDRSNTEAFF,TGCGCCAGCAGCCGGGGGGACAGATCGAACACTGAAGCTTTCTTT,TRBJ1-1,TRBV5-1,-,TRBD1
CATNLGGGFSGANVLTF,TGTGCCACCAACCTTGGGGGCGGATTTTCTGGGGCCAACGTCCTGACTTTC,TRBJ2-6,TRBV15,-,-
CASSPMGRETQYF,TGTGCTAGCAGCCCGATGGGACGGGAGACCCAGTACTTC,TRBJ2-5,TRBV7-7,-,-
CSVSLAGLGTQYF,TGCAGCGTGTCACTAGCGGGTTTAGGGACCCAGTACTTC,TRBJ2-5,TRBV29-1,few,TRBD2
CASTPGDRGSYNEQFF,TGTGCCAGCACCCCGGGGGACAGGGGCTCCTACAATGAGCAGTTCTTC,TRBJ2-1,TRBV6-5,many,TRBD1
CASSQGTSGANYEQYF,TGTGCCAGCAGCCAGGGGACTAGCGGGGCTAACTACGAGCAGTACTTC,TRBJ2-7,TRBV4-2,many,TRBD2
CASSYSPGSYEQYF,TGTGCCAGCAGCTATAGCCCGGGTTCCTACGAGCAGTACTTC,TRBJ2-7,TRBV9,many,-
CASSYSVTGGPTTF,TGTGCCAGCAGTTACTCGGTTACAGGGGGGCCAACCACCTTC,TRBJ1-2,TRBV6-5,-,TRBD1
CASSVLGGHEQFF,TGTGCCAGCAGCGTACTCGGGGGGCATGAGCAGTTCTTC,TRBJ2-1,TRBV9,-,-
CASSLVGDEQYF,TGTGCCAGCAGTTTGGTTGGCGACGAGCAGTACTTC,TRBJ2-7,TRBV12-3/TRBV12-4,-,-
CASSEFRGGGYTF,TGCGCCAGCAGTGAGTTCAGGGGCGGAGGCTACACCTTC,TRBJ1-2,TRBV10-1,few,-
CASSQDRASSPLHF,TGTGCCAGCAGCCAAGACAGGGCAAGCTCACCCCTCCACTTT,TRBJ1-6,TRBV7-8,-,TRBD1
CASSLLAGPQDTQYF,TGTGCCAGCTCACTACTAGCGGGTCCACAAGATACGCAGTATTTT,TRBJ2-3,TRBV7-3,medium-sized,TRBD2
CASSQDSSGLNNSPLHF,TGCGCCAGCAGCCAAGATTCTTCGGGGTTGAATAATTCACCCCTCCACTTT,TRBJ1-6,TRBV4-1,many,-
CASGQTGINTEAFF,TGTGCCAGCGGACAGACAGGGATAAACACTGAAGCTTTCTTT,TRBJ1-1,TRBV14,-,TRBD1
CASTGGGAYTVGANVLTF,TGTGCCAGCACCGGCGGGGGGGCCTATACGGTTGGGGCCAACGTCCTGACTTTC,TRBJ2-6,TRBV27,few,TRBD2
CASSVGLAIYNEQFF,TGTGCCAGCAGCGTAGGACTAGCGATTTACAATGAGCAGTTCTTC,TRBJ2-1,TRBV9,few,TRBD2
CASRRTGSHQETQYF,TGTGCCAGCAGACGGACAGGGAGTCACCAAGAGACCCAGTACTTC,TRBJ2-5,TRBV27,-,TRBD1
CATSWGGNTDTQYF,TGTGCCACCAGCTGGGGGGGGAACACAGATACGCAGTATTTT,TRBJ2-3,TRBV15,few,TRBD2
CASSPGGSSNQPQHF,TGTGCCAGCAGCCCAGGGGGGAGTAGCAATCAGCCCCAGCATTTT,TRBJ1-5,TRBV7-8,few,TRBD1
CASSAGTSGSVRGTDTQYF,TGTGCCAGCAGCGCCGGGACTAGCGGGAGTGTTCGGGGCACAGATACGCAGTATTTT,TRBJ2-3,TRBV5-4,-,TRBD2
CSARPRTEQETQYF,TGCAGTGCTAGACCCAGGACAGAACAAGAGACCCAGTACTTC,TRBJ2-5,TRBV20-1,-,-
CASSLGGHLGYEQYF,TGTGCCAGCAGCCTCGGGGGACACTTGGGGTACGAGCAGTACTTC,TRBJ2-7,TRBV7-6,-,-
CASSRANEKLFF,TGTGCCAGCAGTCGAGCAAATGAAAAACTGTTTTTT,TRBJ1-4,TRBV2,few,-
CSAPDRGMGGYTF,TGCAGCGCTCCGGACAGGGGGATGGGTGGCTACACCTTC,TRBJ1-2,TRBV29-1,many,TRBD1
CASSPTSAQETQYF,TGTGCCAGCAGCCCAACTAGCGCCCAAGAGACCCAGTACTTC,TRBJ2-5,TRBV7-2,medium-sized,TRBD2
CASWADWRRPYGYTF,TGTGCCAGCTGGGCGGATTGGCGCCGTCCCTATGGCTACACCTTC,TRBJ1-2,TRBV6-6,few,-
CASSAENTEAFF,TGTGCCAGCTCAGCAGAGAACACTGAAGCTTTCTTT,TRBJ1-1,TRBV18,-,-
CASSPRYSYEQYF,TGTGCCAGCAGCCCGCGGTACTCCTACGAGCAGTACTTC,TRBJ2-7,TRBV5-6,few,-
CASSFRTSGGYEQYF,TGCGCCAGCAGCTTCCGGACTAGCGGGGGGTACGAGCAGTACTTC,TRBJ2-7,TRBV4-1,-,TRBD2
CAGSTSPGPLWEQYF,TGTGCCGGCAGCACATCCCCGGGACCCCTGTGGGAGCAGTACTTC,TRBJ2-7,TRBV7-2,few,-
CRVEANTGELFF,TGCAGGGTCGAGGCGAACACCGGGGAGCTGTTTTTT,TRBJ2-2,TRBV20-1,-,-
CAISVNRPTGQYF,TGTGCCATCTCCGTCAACAGGCCTACGGGGCAGTACTTC,TRBJ2-7,TRBV10-3,-,-
CASSSLGGDTGELFF,TGTGCCAGCAGCTCCCTTGGAGGGGACACCGGGGAGCTGTTTTTT,TRBJ2-2,TRBV11-2,-,-
CASRVWGNQPQHF,TGTGCCAGCAGGGTCTGGGGCAATCAGCCCCAGCATTTT,TRBJ1-5,TRBV28,few,-
CASSQDLSVYEQYF,TGCGCCAGCAGCCAAGATCTTAGCGTCTACGAGCAGTACTTC,TRBJ2-7,TRBV4-1,-,-
CAGSVSPNWELFF,TGTGCCGGCAGCGTTTCCCCTAACTGGGAGCTGTTTTTT,TRBJ2-2,TRBV9,few,-
CSARVAAGPGSNQPQHF,TGCAGTGCTAGAGTGGCAGCCGGCCCGGGTAGCAATCAGCCCCAGCATTTT,TRBJ1-5,TRBV20-1,few,-
CASSLNVAGTSGELFF,TGTGCCAGCAGCTTAAATGTCGCTGGGACCTCCGGGGAGCTGTTTTTT,TRBJ2-2,TRBV7-2,few,-
CASSPGLAGATDNEQFF,TGCGCCAGCAGCCCGGGACTAGCGGGGGCCACCGACAATGAGCAGTTCTTC,TRBJ2-1,TRBV5-1,-,TRBD2
CASSPNNEQFF,TGTGCCAGCAGTCCGAACAATGAGCAGTTCTTC,TRBJ2-1,TRBV6-2/TRBV6-3,medium-sized,-